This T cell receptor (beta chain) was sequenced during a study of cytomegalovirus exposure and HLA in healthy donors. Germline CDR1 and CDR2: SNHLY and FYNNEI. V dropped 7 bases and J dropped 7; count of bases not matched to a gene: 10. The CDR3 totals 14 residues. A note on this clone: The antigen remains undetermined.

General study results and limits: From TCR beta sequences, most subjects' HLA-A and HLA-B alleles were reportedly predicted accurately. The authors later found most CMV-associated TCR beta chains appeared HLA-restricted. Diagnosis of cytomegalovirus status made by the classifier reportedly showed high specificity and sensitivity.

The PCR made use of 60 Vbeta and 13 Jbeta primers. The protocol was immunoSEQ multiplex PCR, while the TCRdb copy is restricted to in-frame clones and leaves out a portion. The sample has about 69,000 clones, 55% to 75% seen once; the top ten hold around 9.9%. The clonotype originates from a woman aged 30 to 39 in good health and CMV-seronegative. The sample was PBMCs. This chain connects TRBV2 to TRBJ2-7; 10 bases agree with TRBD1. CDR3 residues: CASMLTGGAREQYF. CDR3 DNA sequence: TGTGCCAGCATGTTGACAGGGGGCGCGAGGGAGCAGTACTTC.